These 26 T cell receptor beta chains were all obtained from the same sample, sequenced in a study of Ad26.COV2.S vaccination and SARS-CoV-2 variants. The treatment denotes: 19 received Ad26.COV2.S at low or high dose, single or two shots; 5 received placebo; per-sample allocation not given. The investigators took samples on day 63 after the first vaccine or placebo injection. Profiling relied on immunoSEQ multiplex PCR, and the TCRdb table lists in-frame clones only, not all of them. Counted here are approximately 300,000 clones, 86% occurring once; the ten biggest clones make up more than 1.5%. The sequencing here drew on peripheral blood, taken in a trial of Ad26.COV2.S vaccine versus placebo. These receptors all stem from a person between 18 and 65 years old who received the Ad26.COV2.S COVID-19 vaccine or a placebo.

CDR3 loop: CASSRDRSNTEAFF. CDR3 DNA: TGTGCCAGCAGTAGAGACAGGTCGAACACTGAAGCTTTCTTT. The chain is built from TRBV2 and TRBJ1-1; TRBD1 might be the D (6 bases). Germline assignment: CDR1 SNHLY and CDR2 FYNNEI. V was shortened by 5 bases and J by 1 base, with 11 bases between the two germline ends. The CDR3 is made up of 14 amino acids.

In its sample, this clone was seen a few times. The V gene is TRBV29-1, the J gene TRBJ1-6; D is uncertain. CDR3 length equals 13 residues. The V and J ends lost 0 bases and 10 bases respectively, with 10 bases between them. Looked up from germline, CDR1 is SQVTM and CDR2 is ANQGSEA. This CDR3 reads CSVEEGSPSPLHF. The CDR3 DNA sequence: TGCAGCGTTGAAGAAGGGTCACCATCACCCCTCCACTTT.

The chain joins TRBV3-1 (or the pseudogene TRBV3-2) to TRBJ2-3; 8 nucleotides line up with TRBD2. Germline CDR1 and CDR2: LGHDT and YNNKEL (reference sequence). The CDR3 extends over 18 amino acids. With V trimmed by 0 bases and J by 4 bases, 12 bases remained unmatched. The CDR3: CASSQDTRGRLASDTQYF. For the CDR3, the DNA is TGTGCCAGCAGCCAAGATACTCGAGGGAGACTAGCGTCAGATACGCAGTATTTT.

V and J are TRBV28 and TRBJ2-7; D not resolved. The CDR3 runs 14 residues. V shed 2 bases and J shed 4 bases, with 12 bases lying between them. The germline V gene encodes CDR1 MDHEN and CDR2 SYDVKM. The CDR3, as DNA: TGTGCCAGCAGTTTACCAGTGTTTCGGTACGAGCAGTACTTC. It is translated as CASSLPVFRYEQYF.

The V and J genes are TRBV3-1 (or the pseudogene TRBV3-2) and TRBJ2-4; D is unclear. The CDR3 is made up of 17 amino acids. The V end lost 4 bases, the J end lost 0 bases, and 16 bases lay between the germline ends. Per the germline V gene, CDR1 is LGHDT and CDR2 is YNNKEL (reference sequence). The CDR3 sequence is CASSLTRVPGAKNIQYF. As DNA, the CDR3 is TGTGCCAGCAGCCTCACTCGCGTACCGGGAGCCAAAAACATTCAGTACTTC.

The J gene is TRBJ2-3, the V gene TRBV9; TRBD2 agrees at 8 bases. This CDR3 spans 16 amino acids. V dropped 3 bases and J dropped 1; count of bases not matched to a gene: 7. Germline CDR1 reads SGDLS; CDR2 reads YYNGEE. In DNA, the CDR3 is TGTGCCAGCAGCGACGGAGCGGGGGCCCGCACAGATACGCAGTATTTT. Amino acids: CASSDGAGARTDTQYF.

The CDR3 bases are TGTGCCTGGAGGGACACTAGTAGTAGAGAGACCCAGTACTTC. Its translation is CAWRDTSSRETQYF. The chain employs TRBV30 and TRBJ2-5; TRBD1 or TRBD2 may be the D gene (5 bases each). The V gene's germline CDR1 is GTSNPN and CDR2 SVGIG (reference sequence). Trimming pared 3 bases from V and 4 bases from J, leaving 15 bases between. The CDR3 has 14 amino acids.

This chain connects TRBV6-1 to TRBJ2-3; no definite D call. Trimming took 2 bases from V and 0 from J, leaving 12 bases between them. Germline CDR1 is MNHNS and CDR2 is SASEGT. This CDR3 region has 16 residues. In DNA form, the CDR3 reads TGTGCCAGCAGTGAATTTAGGTGGCCGAGCACAGATACGCAGTATTTT. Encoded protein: CASSEFRWPSTDTQYF.

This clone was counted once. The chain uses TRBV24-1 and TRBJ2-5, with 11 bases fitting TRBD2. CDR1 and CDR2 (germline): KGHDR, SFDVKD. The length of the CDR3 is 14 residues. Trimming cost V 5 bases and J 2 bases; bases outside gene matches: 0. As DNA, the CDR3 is TGTGCCACCAGTGCTAGCGGGGGGCAAGAGACCCAGTACTTC. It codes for CATSASGGQETQYF.

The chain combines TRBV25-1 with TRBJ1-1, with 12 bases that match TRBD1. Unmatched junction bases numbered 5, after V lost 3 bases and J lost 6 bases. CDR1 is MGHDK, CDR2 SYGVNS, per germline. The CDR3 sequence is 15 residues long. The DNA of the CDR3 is TGTGCCAGCAGTGAGGGGACAGGGGGCAAAGCTGAAGCTTTCTTT. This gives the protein CASSEGTGGKAEAFF.

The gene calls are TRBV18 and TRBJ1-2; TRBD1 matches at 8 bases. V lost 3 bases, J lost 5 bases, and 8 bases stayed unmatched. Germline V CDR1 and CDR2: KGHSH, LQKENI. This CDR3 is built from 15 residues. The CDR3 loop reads CASSPSGGAGYGYTF. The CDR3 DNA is TGTGCCAGCTCACCTTCAGGGGGCGCCGGATATGGCTACACCTTC.

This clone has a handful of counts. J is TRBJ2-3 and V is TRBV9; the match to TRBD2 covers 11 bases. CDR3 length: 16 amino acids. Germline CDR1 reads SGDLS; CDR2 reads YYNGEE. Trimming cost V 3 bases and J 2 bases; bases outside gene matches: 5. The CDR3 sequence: CASSGTSGSVTDTQYF. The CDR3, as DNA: TGTGCCAGCAGCGGGACTAGCGGGTCGGTCACAGATACGCAGTATTTT. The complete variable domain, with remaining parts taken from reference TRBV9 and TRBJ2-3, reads DSGVTQTPKHLITATGQRVTLRCSPRSGDLSVYWYQQSLDQGLQFLIQYYNGEERAKGNILERFSAQQFPDLHSELNLSSLELGDSALYFCASSGTSGSVTDTQYFGPGTRLTVL.

Here the CDR3 reads CASSFWTGQETQYF. As DNA, the CDR3 is TGTGCCAGCAGCTTCTGGACAGGGCAGGAGACCCAGTACTTC. V usage is TRBV5-6 and J usage is TRBJ2-5, with 8 bases matching TRBD1. The ends lost 2 bases at V and 5 bases at J; junction bases unmatched: 5. CDR3 length: 14 amino acids. CDR1 and CDR2 from the germline V gene are SGHDT and YYEEEE.

The CDR3 nucleotides read TGTGCCATCAGCGGCGGGGGGTCCCCCGGCGGGGAGCTGTTTTTT. Its protein product is CAISGGGSPGGELFF. The V and J genes are TRBV10-3 and TRBJ2-2; 8 nucleotides align to TRBD2. The V gene's germline CDR1 is ENHRY and CDR2 SYGVKD. V lost 6 bases to trimming and J lost 7 bases; unmatched junction nucleotides: 10. The CDR3 has 15 residues.

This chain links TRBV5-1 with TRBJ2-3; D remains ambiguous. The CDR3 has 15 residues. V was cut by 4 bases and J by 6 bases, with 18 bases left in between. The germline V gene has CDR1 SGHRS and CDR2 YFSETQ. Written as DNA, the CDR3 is TGCGCCAGCAGCAGAGACGGACCTCCCAGGGATACGCAGTATTTT. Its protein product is CASSRDGPPRDTQYF.

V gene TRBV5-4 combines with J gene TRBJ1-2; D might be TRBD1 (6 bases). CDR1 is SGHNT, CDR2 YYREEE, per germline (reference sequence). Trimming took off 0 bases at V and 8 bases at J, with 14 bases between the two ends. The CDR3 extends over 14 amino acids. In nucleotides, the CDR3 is TGTGCCAGCAGCTTGGAACCCGGACAGTCCGGCTACACCTTC. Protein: CASSLEPGQSGYTF.

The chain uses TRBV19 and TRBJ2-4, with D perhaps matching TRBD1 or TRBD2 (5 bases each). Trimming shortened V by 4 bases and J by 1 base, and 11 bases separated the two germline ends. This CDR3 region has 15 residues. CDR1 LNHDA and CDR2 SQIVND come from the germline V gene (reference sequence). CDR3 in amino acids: CASSKRGNAKNIQYF. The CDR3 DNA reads TGTGCCAGTAGTAAGAGGGGTAATGCCAAAAACATTCAGTACTTC.

The CDR3 nucleotides are TGCGCCAGCAGTCATATTTCCCGGACCGACGCTGAAGCTTTCTTT. Encoded protein: CASSHISRTDAEAFF. The V call is TRBV23-1, the J call TRBJ1-1; unclear D gene. TRBV23-1 is designated an ORF whose function remains uncertain. This CDR3 is built from 15 residues. Deletions cut 3 bases from V and 6 bases from J, with 17 bases between.

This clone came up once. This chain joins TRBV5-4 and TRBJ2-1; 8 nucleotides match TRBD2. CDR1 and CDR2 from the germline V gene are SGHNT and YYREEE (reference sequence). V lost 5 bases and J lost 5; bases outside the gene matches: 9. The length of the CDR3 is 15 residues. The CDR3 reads CASSQPGTSDNEQFF. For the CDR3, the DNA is TGTGCCAGCAGTCAACCCGGGACTAGTGACAATGAGCAGTTCTTC. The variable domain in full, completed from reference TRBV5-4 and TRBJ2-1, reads ETGVTQSPTHLIKTRGQQVTLRCSSQSGHNTVSWYQQALGQGPQFIFQYYREEENGRGNFPPRFSGLQFPNYSSELNVNALELDDSALYLCASSQPGTSDNEQFFGPGTRLTVL.

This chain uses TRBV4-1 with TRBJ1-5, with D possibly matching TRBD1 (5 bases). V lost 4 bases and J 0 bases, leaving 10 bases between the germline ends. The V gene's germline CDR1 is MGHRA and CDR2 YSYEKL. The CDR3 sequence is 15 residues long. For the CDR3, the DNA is TGCGCCAGCAGCCTACAGGATAATAGCAATCAGCCCCAGCATTTT. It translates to CASSLQDNSNQPQHF.

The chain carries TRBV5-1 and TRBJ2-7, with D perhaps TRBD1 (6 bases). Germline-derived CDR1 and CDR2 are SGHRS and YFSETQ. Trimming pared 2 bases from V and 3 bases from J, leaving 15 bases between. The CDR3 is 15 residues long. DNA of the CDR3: TGCGCCAGCAGCTTTTATCGGCAGGGACACTACGAGCAGTACTTC. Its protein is CASSFYRQGHYEQYF.

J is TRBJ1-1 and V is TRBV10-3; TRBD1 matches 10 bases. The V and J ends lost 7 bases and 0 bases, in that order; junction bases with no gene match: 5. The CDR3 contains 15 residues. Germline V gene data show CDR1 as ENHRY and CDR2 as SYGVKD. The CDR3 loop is CAIKRTGGMNTEAFF. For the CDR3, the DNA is TGTGCCATCAAGAGGACAGGGGGGATGAACACTGAAGCTTTCTTT.

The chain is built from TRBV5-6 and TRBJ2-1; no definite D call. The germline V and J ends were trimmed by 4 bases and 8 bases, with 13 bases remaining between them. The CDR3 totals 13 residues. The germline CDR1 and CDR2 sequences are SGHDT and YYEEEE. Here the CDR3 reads CASSLRILHEQFF. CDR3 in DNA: TGTGCCAGCAGCCTTCGAATCCTCCATGAGCAGTTCTTC.

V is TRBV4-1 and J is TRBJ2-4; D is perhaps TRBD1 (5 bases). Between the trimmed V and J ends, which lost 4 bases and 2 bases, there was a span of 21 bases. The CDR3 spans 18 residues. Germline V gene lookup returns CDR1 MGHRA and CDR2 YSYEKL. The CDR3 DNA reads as TGCGCCAGCAGCCCCACAGGTGGGTCCGCCGAGACCAAAAACATTCAGTACTTC. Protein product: CASSPTGGSAETKNIQYF.

DNA of the CDR3: TGCGCCGGCCACAGGGGTGGCTACACCTTC. It is translated as CAGHRGGYTF. The V gene is TRBV10-1, the J gene TRBJ1-2; 7 positions agree with TRBD1. The CDR3 has 10 amino acids. Germline-derived CDR1 and CDR2 are WNHNN and SYGVQD (reference sequence). Trimming cost V 11 bases and J 7 bases; bases outside gene matches: 4.

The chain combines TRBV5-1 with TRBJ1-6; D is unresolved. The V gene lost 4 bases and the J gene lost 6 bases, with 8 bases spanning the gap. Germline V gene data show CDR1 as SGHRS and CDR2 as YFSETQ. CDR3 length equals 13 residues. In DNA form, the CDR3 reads TGCGCCAGCAGCAAGGACGGTAATTCACCCCTCCACTTT. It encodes CASSKDGNSPLHF.